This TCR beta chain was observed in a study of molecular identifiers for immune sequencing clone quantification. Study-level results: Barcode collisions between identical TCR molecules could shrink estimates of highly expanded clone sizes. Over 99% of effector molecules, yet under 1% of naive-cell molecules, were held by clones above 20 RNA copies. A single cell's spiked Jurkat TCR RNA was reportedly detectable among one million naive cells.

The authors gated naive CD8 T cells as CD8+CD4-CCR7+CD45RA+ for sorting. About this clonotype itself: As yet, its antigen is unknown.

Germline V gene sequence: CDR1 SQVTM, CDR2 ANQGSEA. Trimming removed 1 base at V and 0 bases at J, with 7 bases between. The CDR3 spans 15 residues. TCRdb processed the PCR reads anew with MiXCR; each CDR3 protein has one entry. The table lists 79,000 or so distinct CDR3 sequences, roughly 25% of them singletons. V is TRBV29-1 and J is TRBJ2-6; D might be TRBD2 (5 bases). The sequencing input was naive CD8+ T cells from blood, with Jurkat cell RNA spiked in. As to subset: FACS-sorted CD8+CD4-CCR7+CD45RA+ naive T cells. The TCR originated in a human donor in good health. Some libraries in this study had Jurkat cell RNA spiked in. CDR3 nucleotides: TGCAGCGTTGAAGTTGGGAGCTCTGGGGCCAACGTCCTGACTTTC. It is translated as CSVEVGSSGANVLTF.